The 22 T cell receptor beta chains below come from one sample, sequenced in a study of CD8 T cells in Susac syndrome. The RNA input was about 0.5 to 1 ug, and it was reverse transcribed with random hexamers. A single record per CDR3 protein comes from TCRdb applying MiXCR to the immunoSEQ multiplex PCR reads. The repertoire holds over 95,000 distinct CDR3 sequences, with around 90% as singletons. The sequencing sample was made of CD8+ T cells from PBMCs. Source of these receptors: a human donor in good health.

The chain employs TRBV29-1 and TRBJ1-2, with 7 bases aligning to TRBD1. The J segment lost 8 bases and the V segment lost 2 bases, leaving 8 bases of the junction unmatched. The CDR3 contains 13 residues. Per germline, CDR1 SQVTM and CDR2 ANQGSEA. The CDR3 here is CSVENEGAQGYTF. CDR3 nucleotides: TGCAGCGTTGAAAACGAGGGGGCGCAAGGCTACACCTTC.

This chain uses TRBV4-2 with TRBJ1-1; D may be TRBD1 (6 bases). V lost 5 bases, J lost 4 bases, and 17 bases lay in between. CDR1 and CDR2 (germline): LGHNA, YNFKEQ. The CDR3 covers 15 residues. The CDR3 protein is CASSCWGRGCTEAFF. The CDR3 region has the DNA TGTGCCAGCAGCTGTTGGGGCAGGGGATGCACTGAAGCTTTCTTT.

J is TRBJ2-1 and V is TRBV7-9; D possibly corresponds to TRBD1 (6 bases). Germline values: CDR1 SEHNR, CDR2 FQNEAQ (reference sequence). V gave up 6 bases and J gave up 8 bases, with 14 bases separating them. The CDR3 is 13 residues long. The DNA of the CDR3 is TGTGCCAGCAGGACAGGTGGGGACGATGAGCAGTTCTTC. Protein product: CASRTGGDDEQFF.

This chain's CDR3 is CASSGGAYGYTF. The CDR3 DNA reads as TGTGCCAGTAGCGGGGGGGCCTATGGCTACACCTTC. The chain links TRBV19 to TRBJ1-2; D perhaps matches TRBD1 (6 bases). Germline V gene sequence: CDR1 LNHDA, CDR2 SQIVND (reference sequence). Trimming left V 6 bases short and J 4 bases short, with 9 bases between. CDR3 length: 12 residues.

The chain has TRBV7-2 and TRBJ2-6; D is possibly TRBD2 (6 bases). Trimming stripped 1 base from V and 3 bases from J, with 13 bases between. There are 17 residues in the CDR3. CDR1 SGHTA and CDR2 FQGNSA come from the germline V gene. The CDR3 here is CASSLVGGIGGANVLTF. The DNA of the CDR3 is TGTGCCAGCAGCTTAGTCGGCGGGATCGGTGGGGCCAACGTCCTGACTTTC. Together with reference TRBV7-2 and TRBJ2-6, the CDR3 gives the full variable domain: GAGVSQSPSNKVTEKGKDVELRCDPISGHTALYWYRQSLGQGLEFLIYFQGNSAPDKSGLPSDRFSAERTGGSVSTLTIQRTQQEDSAVYLCASSLVGGIGGANVLTFGAGSRLTVL.

The chain recombines TRBV6-1 with TRBJ1-2; D remains ambiguous. This CDR3 contains 13 residues. V lost 0 bases and J lost 9, with 11 bases in between. In germline, CDR1 is MNHNS, CDR2 SASEGT. DNA for the CDR3: TGTGCCAGCAGTGAAGCAGGTTCGCAGAGCTACACCTTC. It yields the protein CASSEAGSQSYTF.

V is TRBV15 and J is TRBJ2-3, with TRBD1 matching over 12 bases. Germline trimming cut 4 bases from V and 1 base from J; bases unmatched to any gene: 9. Germline V gene lookup returns CDR1 LNHNV and CDR2 YYDKDF (reference sequence). CDR3 size: 18 residues. The CDR3 reads CATSTEGGTGGRTDTQYF. CDR3 in DNA: TGTGCCACCAGCACCGAGGGGGGGACAGGGGGCCGCACAGATACGCAGTATTTT.

The rearrangement uses TRBV14 and TRBJ2-5; D is uncertain. There are 13 residues in the CDR3. Between the trimmed V and J ends, which lost 7 bases and 4 bases, there was a span of 13 bases. Germline V gene lookup returns CDR1 SGHDN and CDR2 FVKESK. The CDR3 DNA follows: TGTGCCAGCAATGACGGATGGCCAGAGACCCAGTACTTC. This translates into CASNDGWPETQYF. Full variable domain (rest looked up from reference TRBV14 and TRBJ2-5): EAGVTQFPSHSVIEKGQTVTLRCDPISGHDNLYWYRRVMGKEIKFLLHFVKESKQDESGMPNNRFLAERTGGTYSTLKVQPAELEDSGVYFCASNDGWPETQYFGPGTRLLVL.

This clonotype was detected only once. The V gene is TRBV13, the J gene TRBJ1-1; 8 bases match TRBD1. The CDR3 is 13 amino acids. Germline V CDR1 and CDR2: PRHDT, FYEKMQ (reference sequence). The trim removed 5 bases at V and 8 bases at J, leaving 7 bases unmatched. CDR3 DNA sequence: TGTGCCAGCAGCCAAGGGGGGACAGGAGAAGCTTTCTTT. This codes for CASSQGGTGEAFF.

V usage is TRBV12-3 or TRBV12-4 and J usage is TRBJ1-3; perhaps TRBD1 as D (5 bases). With 8 bases removed from V and 5 bases from J, the gap between germline ends came to 16 bases. The length of the CDR3 is 14 residues. The CDR3 coding sequence is TGTGCCAGCGGGGACCCCGACCGCAGAAACACCATATATTTT. Protein: CASGDPDRRNTIYF.

The chain couples TRBV18 to TRBJ2-1, with D perhaps TRBD2 (6 bases). V was trimmed by 2 bases and J by 6 bases, leaving 14 bases between them. The CDR3 consists of 15 residues. Germline V gives CDR1 KGHSH, CDR2 LQKENI. For the CDR3, the DNA is TGTGCCAGCTCACCAGGTACTAGCCAATCCAATGAGCAGTTCTTC. It specifies CASSPGTSQSNEQFF.

The chain combines TRBV11-2 with TRBJ2-2, with 12 bases identical to TRBD2. The CDR3 totals 20 residues. CDR1 and CDR2 from the germline V gene are SGHAT and FQNNGV. V gave up 1 base and J gave up 2 bases; unmatched junction bases: 11. The CDR3 loop is CASSLVPPTSGSGNTGELFF. In DNA, the CDR3 is TGTGCCAGCAGCTTAGTCCCCCCGACTAGCGGGAGTGGAAACACCGGGGAGCTGTTTTTT.

This chain connects TRBV7-2 to TRBJ1-1; no definite D call. This CDR3 is 14 amino acids long. V lost 3 bases, J lost 1 base, and 9 bases lay in between. Germline V gives CDR1 SGHTA, CDR2 FQGNSA. CDR3 nucleotide sequence: TGTGCCAGCAGCTTGGTGACGGGGAACACTGAAGCTTTCTTT. Translating gives CASSLVTGNTEAFF.

In this sample, this clonotype turned up a few times. The chain carries TRBV6-1 and TRBJ2-7; D uncertain. V was shortened by 3 bases and J by 0 bases, with 3 bases between the two germline ends. Germline-derived CDR1 and CDR2 are MNHNS and SASEGT. The CDR3 loop spans 12 amino acids. In DNA form, the CDR3 reads TGTGCCAGCAGTGACAACTCCTACGAGCAGTACTTC. It codes for CASSDNSYEQYF.

The chain employs TRBV7-9 and TRBJ2-7; no clear D. The V end was cut by 1 base, the J end by 6 bases, with 7 bases between. The CDR3 length is 12 residues. From germline, CDR1 is SEHNR and CDR2 FQNEAQ (reference sequence). The CDR3 sequence: CASSLDASEQYF. CDR3 DNA: TGTGCCAGCAGCTTAGACGCCAGCGAGCAGTACTTC.

The chain has TRBV12-3 or TRBV12-4 and TRBJ2-7, with a possible D match to TRBD1 (5 bases). The CDR3 length is 14 residues. V shed 0 bases and J shed 6 bases, with 12 bases lying between them. The CDR3: CASSLAVGVGEQYF. The CDR3 DNA reads as TGTGCCAGCAGTTTAGCTGTAGGGGTGGGCGAGCAGTACTTC.

This rearrangement joins TRBV7-9 to TRBJ2-1, with D unclear. Germline lookup yields CDR1 SEHNR and CDR2 FQNEAQ (reference sequence). The CDR3 runs 13 residues. The V end was cut by 4 bases, the J end by 12 bases, with 16 bases between. CDR3 nucleotides: TGTGCCAGCAGCTCCCCGCAGGAAAACGGGCAGTTCTTC. It is translated as CASSSPQENGQFF.

The rearrangement joins TRBV20-1 to TRBJ1-5, with D possibly matching TRBD1 (6 bases). The CDR3 totals 15 residues. V dropped 5 bases and J dropped 4 bases, with 18 bases sitting between them. From germline, CDR1 is DFQATT and CDR2 SNEGSKA (reference sequence). The DNA of the CDR3 is TGCAGTGCTTCGGCGGGGGGCGAGCGAAATCAGCCCCAGCATTTT. Its translation is CSASAGGERNQPQHF.

The genes are TRBV27 and TRBJ2-3; TRBD1 matches at 7 bases. The germline CDR1 and CDR2 sequences are MNHEY and SMNVEV (reference sequence). The length of the CDR3 is 14 residues. The ends lost 9 bases at V and 4 bases at J; junction bases unmatched: 10. As DNA, the CDR3 is TGTGCCAGGACCGGGACAGAGAGGTCAGATACGCAGTATTTT. Translation gives CARTGTERSDTQYF.

This chain links TRBV5-4 with TRBJ2-7, with D possibly being TRBD2 (6 bases). This CDR3 is 14 amino acids long. Germline V gene sequence: CDR1 SGHNT, CDR2 YYREEE (reference sequence). Deletions cut 4 bases from V and 5 bases from J, with 16 bases between. CDR3: CASSGRTGDDEQYF. CDR3 DNA sequence: TGTGCCAGCAGCGGTAGGACGGGGGACGACGAGCAGTACTTC. Combining the CDR3 with reference TRBV5-4 and TRBJ2-7 gives the whole variable domain ETGVTQSPTHLIKTRGQQVTLRCSSQSGHNTVSWYQQALGQGPQFIFQYYREEENGRGNFPPRFSGLQFPNYSSELNVNALELDDSALYLCASSGRTGDDEQYFGPGTRLTVT.

This chain connects TRBV3-1 to TRBJ2-7; 8 nucleotides line up with TRBD1. The V segment lost 10 bases and the J segment 7 bases; nucleotides outside the gene matches: 9. Germline V gives CDR1 LGHDT, CDR2 YNNKEL (reference sequence). This CDR3 contains 12 residues. The DNA for the CDR3 is TGTGCCACAGGACAGGGCCTAAGGGAGCAGTACTTC. This translates into CATGQGLREQYF.

The chain has TRBV18 and TRBJ2-6; D gene ambiguous. The V end lost 4 bases, the J end lost 0 bases, and 16 bases lay between the germline ends. This CDR3 is built from 18 residues. The germline gives CDR1 KGHSH, CDR2 LQKENI. Here the CDR3 reads CASSHRIGQSSGANVLTF. The CDR3 region has the DNA TGTGCCAGCTCACACCGTATTGGGCAGAGCTCTGGGGCCAACGTCCTGACTTTC.